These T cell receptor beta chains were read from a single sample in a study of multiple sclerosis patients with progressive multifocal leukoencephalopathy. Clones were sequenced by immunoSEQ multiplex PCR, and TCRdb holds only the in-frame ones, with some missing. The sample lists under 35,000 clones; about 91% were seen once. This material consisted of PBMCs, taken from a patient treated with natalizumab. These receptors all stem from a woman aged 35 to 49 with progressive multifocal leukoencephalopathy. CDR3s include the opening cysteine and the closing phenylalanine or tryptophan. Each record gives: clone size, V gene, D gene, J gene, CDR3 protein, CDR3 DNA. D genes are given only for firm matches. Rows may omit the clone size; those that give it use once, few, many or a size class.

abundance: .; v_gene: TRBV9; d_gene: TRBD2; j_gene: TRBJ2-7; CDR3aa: CASSVGSSGRLQQYF; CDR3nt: TGTGCCAGCAGCGTAGGCTCTAGCGGGAGGTTGCAGCAGTACTTC
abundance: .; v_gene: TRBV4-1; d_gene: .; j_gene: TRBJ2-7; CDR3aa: CASTQGNRYSYEQYF; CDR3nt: TGCGCCAGCACCCAGGGAAACAGGTACTCCTACGAGCAGTACTTC
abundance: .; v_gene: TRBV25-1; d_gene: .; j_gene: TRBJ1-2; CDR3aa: CASSDPRVGANYGYTF; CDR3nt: TGTGCCAGCAGTGACCCCAGGGTGGGAGCTAACTATGGCTACACCTTC
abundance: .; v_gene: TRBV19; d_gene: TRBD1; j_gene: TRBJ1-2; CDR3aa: CASSPDRQGSSGYTF; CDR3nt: TGTGCCAGTAGTCCCGACCGACAGGGGTCTAGTGGCTACACCTTC
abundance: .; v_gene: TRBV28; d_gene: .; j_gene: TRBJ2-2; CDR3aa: CASSFHGDTGELFF; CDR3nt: TGTGCCAGCAGTTTTCATGGCGACACCGGGGAGCTGTTTTTT
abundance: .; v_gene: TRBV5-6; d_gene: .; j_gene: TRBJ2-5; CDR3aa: CASSLLGLETQYF; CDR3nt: TGTGCCAGCAGCTTGTTGGGGTTGGAGACCCAGTACTTC
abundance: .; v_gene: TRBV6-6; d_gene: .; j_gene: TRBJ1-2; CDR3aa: CASSYSRAVSGGYTF; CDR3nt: TGTGCCAGCAGTTACTCGCGAGCCGTAAGTGGTGGCTACACCTTC
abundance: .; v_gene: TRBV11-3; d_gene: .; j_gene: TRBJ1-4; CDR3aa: CASSPFRENEKLFF; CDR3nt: TGTGCCAGCAGCCCCTTTAGAGAAAATGAAAAACTGTTTTTT
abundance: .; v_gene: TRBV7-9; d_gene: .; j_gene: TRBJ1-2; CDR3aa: CASSFYYGYTF; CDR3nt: TGTGCCAGCAGCTTTTACTATGGCTACACCTTC
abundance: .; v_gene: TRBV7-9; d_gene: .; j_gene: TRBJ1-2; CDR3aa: CASSTMDTRYGYTF; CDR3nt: TGTGCCAGCAGTACGATGGACACCCGCTATGGCTACACCTTC
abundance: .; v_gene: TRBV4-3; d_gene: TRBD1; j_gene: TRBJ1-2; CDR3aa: CASSQVGQEANYGYTF; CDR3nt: TGCGCCAGCAGCCAAGTGGGACAGGAAGCTAACTATGGCTACACCTTC
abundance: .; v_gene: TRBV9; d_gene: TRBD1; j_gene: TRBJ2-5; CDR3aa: CASSPTDRGQETQYF; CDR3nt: TGTGCCAGCAGCCCCACCGACAGGGGGCAAGAGACCCAGTACTTC
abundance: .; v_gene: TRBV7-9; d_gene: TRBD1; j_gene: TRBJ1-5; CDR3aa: CASSFDYGSGTGRPQPQHF; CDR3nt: TGTGCCAGCAGCTTCGACTATGGGTCCGGGACAGGGCGACCGCAGCCCCAGCATTTT
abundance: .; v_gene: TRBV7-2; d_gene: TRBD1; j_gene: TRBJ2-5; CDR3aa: CASSAGQGFQETQYF; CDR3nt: TGTGCCAGCAGCGCCGGACAGGGGTTCCAAGAGACCCAGTACTTC
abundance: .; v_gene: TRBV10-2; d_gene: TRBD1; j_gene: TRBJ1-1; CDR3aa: CASSESLGQGSGAFF; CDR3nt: TGCGCCAGCAGTGAGTCGCTGGGACAGGGGAGTGGGGCTTTCTTT
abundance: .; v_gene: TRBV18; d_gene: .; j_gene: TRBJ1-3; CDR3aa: CASSPGIGYAGNTIYF; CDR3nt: TGTGCCAGCTCACCGGGGATTGGGTATGCTGGAAACACCATATATTTT
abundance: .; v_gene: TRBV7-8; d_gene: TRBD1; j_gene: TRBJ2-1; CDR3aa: CASSPRLGQGSPEQFF; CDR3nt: TGTGCCAGCAGCCCTAGGTTGGGACAGGGGTCCCCTGAGCAGTTCTTC
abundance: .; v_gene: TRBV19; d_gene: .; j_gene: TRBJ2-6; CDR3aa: CARTPGRGWKDSGANVLTF; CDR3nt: TGTGCCAGAACCCCGGGACGGGGGTGGAAAGACTCTGGGGCCAACGTCCTGACTTTC
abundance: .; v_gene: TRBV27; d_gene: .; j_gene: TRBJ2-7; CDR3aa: CASSLRAVYEQYF; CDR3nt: TGTGCCAGCAGTTTACGGGCGGTCTACGAGCAGTACTTC
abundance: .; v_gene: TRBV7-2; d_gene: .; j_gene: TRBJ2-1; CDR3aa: CASSPYSYNEQFF; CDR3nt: TGTGCCAGCAGCCCTTACTCCTACAATGAGCAGTTCTTC
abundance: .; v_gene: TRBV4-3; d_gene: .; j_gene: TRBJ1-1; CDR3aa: CASSQDLGSRTEAFF; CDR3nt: TGCGCCAGCAGCCAAGATCTGGGGAGCAGGACTGAAGCTTTCTTT
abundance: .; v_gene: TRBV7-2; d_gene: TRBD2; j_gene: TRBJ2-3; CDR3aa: CASSYNSGGAPYF; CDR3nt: TGTGCCAGCAGCTACAACAGCGGGGGGGCCCCGTATTTT
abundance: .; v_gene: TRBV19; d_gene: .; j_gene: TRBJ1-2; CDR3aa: CASSTQGSINYGYTF; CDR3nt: TGTGCCAGTAGTACCCAGGGGTCTATTAACTATGGCTACACCTTC
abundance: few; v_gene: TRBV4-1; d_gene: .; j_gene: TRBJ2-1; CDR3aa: CASSQEFTGSYNEQFF; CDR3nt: TGCGCCAGCAGCCAAGAATTTACCGGTTCCTACAATGAGCAGTTCTTC
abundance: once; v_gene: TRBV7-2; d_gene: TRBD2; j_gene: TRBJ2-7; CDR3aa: CASSFSTSPTEQYF; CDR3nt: TGTGCCAGCAGCTTCTCGACTAGCCCCACCGAGCAGTACTTC
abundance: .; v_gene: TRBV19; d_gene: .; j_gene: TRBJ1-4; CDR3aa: CASTPTGEEKLFF; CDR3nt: TGTGCCAGTACCCCGACAGGAGAGGAAAAACTGTTTTTT
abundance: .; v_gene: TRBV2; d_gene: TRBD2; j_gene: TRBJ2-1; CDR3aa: CASNELRTRYNEQFF; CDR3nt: TGTGCCAGCAACGAACTGCGGACTAGGTACAATGAGCAGTTCTTC
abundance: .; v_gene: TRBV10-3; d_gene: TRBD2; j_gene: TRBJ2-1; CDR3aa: CAIASGRSIDEQFF; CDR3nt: TGTGCCATCGCTAGCGGGAGAAGTATAGATGAGCAGTTCTTC
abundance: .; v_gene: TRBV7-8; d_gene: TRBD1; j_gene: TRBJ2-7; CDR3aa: CASSPGTGVSYEQYF; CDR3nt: TGTGCCAGCAGCCCCGGGACAGGGGTCTCCTACGAGCAGTACTTC
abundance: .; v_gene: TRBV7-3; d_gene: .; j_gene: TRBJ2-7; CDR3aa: CASPPDTYEQYF; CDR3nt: TGTGCCAGTCCCCCGGATACCTACGAGCAGTACTTC
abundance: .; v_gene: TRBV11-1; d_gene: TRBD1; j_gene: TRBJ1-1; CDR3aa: CASSFSRTGSTEAFF; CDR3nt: TGTGCCAGCAGCTTCTCACGGACAGGGAGCACTGAAGCTTTCTTT
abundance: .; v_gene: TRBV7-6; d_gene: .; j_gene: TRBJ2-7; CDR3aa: CASSSPEGTYEQYF; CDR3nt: TGTGCCAGCAGCTCCCCGGAGGGAACCTACGAGCAGTACTTC
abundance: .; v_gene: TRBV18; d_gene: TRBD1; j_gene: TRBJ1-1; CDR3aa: CASSRDRGERSEAFF; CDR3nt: TGTGCCAGCTCTCGTGACAGGGGTGAGAGGTCTGAAGCTTTCTTT
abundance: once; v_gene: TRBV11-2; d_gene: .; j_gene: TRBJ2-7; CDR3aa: CASSLAYTGNEQYF; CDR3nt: TGTGCCAGCAGCTTAGCATACACAGGGAACGAGCAGTACTTC
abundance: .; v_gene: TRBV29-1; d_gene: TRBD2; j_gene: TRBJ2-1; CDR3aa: CSVEGLAGGSYNEQFF; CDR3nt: TGCAGCGTTGAGGGACTAGCGGGAGGGTCCTACAATGAGCAGTTCTTC
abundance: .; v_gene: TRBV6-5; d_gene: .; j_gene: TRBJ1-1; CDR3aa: CASSTSENTEAFF; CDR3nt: TGTGCCAGCAGTACCTCAGAGAACACTGAAGCTTTCTTT
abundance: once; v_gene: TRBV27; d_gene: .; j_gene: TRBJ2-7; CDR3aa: CASSFGRLYEQYF; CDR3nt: TGTGCCAGCAGTTTTGGCAGACTCTACGAGCAGTACTTC
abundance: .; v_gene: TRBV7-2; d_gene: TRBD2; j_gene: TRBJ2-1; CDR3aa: CASRGVLLAGGGGEQFF; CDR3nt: TGTGCCAGCAGGGGTGTTCTACTAGCGGGAGGGGGCGGCGAGCAGTTCTTC
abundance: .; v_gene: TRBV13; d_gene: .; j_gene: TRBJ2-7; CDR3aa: CASSLGYYEQYF; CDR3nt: TGTGCCAGCAGCTTAGGATACTACGAGCAGTACTTC
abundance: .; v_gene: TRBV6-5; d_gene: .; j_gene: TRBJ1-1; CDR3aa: CASSYKGRGFGAFF; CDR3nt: TGTGCCAGCAGTTACAAGGGCAGGGGCTTCGGGGCTTTCTTT
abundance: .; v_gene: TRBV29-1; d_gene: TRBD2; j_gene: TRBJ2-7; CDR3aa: CSVSGGPYEQYF; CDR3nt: TGCAGCGTTTCGGGGGGGCCCTACGAGCAGTACTTC
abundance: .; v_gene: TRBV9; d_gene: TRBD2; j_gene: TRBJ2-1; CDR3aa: CASSFLGGRDNEQFF; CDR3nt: TGTGCCAGCAGCTTCTTAGGCGGGAGGGACAATGAGCAGTTCTTC
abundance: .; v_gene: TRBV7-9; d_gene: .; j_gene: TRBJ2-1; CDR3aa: CASSLVPYNEQFF; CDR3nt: TGTGCCAGCAGCTTAGTTCCGTACAATGAGCAGTTCTTC
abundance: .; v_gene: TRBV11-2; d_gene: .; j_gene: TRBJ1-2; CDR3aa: CASSPDGNYGYTF; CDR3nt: TGTGCCAGCAGCCCCGACGGAAACTATGGCTACACCTTC
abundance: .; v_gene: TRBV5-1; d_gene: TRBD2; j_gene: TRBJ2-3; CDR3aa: CASSTGTSGGDTQYF; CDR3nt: TGCGCCAGCAGCACCGGGACTAGCGGTGGAGATACGCAGTATTTT
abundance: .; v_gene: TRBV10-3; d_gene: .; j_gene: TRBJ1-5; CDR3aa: CATQLGGNQPQHF; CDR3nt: TGTGCCACCCAATTAGGGGGTAATCAGCCCCAGCATTTT
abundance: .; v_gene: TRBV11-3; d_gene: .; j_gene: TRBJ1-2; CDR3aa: CASSFRARSGYTF; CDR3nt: TGTGCCAGCAGCTTTAGGGCTAGGAGTGGCTACACCTTC
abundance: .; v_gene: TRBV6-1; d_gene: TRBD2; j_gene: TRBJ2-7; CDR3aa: CASRMGLAGSYEQYF; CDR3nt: TGTGCCAGCAGAATGGGACTAGCGGGATCCTACGAGCAGTACTTC
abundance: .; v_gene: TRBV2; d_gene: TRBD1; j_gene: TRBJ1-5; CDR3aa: CASSRDSRPNQPQHF; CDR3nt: TGTGCCAGCAGCCGGGACAGTCGACCCAATCAGCCCCAGCATTTT
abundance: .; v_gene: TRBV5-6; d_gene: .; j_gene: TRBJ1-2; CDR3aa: CASSWTGIANYGYTF; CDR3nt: TGTGCCAGCAGCTGGACTGGAATAGCTAACTATGGCTACACCTTC
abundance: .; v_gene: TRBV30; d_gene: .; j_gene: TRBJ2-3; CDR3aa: CAWSVNPGMSTDTQYF; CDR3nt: TGTGCCTGGAGTGTAAACCCGGGGATGAGCACAGATACGCAGTATTTT
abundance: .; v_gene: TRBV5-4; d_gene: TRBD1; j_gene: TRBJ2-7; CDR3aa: CASSFGQGGYEQYF; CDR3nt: TGTGCCAGCAGCTTCGGACAGGGTGGGTACGAGCAGTACTTC
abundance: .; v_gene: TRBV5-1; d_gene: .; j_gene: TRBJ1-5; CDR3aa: CASSLDGINQPQHF; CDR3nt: TGCGCCAGCAGCTTGGACGGCATCAATCAGCCCCAGCATTTT
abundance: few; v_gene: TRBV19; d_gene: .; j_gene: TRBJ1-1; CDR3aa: CASSEDSGVTEAFF; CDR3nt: TGTGCCAGTAGTGAGGACAGTGGAGTCACTGAAGCTTTCTTT
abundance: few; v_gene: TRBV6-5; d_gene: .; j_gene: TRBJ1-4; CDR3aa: CASSPSRDGFEKLFF; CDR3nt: TGTGCCAGCAGTCCGTCTAGAGACGGCTTTGAAAAACTGTTTTTT
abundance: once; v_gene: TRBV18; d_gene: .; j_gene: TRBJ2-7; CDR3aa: CASSPPAGSSSYEQYF; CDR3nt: TGTGCCAGCTCACCACCGGCAGGTTCCAGCTCCTACGAGCAGTACTTC
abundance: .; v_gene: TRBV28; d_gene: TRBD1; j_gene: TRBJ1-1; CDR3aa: CASSSGTGSPEAFF; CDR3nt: TGTGCCAGCAGTTCGGGGACAGGGAGTCCTGAAGCTTTCTTT